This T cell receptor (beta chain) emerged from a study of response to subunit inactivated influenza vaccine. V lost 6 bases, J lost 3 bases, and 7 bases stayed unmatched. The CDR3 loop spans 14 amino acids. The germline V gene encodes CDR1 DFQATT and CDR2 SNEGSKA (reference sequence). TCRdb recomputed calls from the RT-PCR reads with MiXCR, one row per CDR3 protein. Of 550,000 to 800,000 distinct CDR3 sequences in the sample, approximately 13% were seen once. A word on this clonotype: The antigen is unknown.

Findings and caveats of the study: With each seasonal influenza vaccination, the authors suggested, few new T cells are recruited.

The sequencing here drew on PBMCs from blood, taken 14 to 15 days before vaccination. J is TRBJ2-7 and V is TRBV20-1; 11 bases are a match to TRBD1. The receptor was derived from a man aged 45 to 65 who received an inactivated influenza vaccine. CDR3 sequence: CSANSGTGGYEQYF. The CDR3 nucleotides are TGCAGTGCCAACTCCGGGACAGGGGGCTACGAGCAGTACTTC.